The 12 T cell receptor beta chains listed next were all sequenced from one sample in a study of post-analysis software for immune sequencing data. Findings of the study overall: Patients showed TRBV5-6, TRBV5-1 and TRBV20-1 among five TRBV segments more frequent than in controls.

Each TCR beta cDNA library carried unique molecular identifiers. TCRdb reanalysed the PCR reads using MiXCR and keeps one entry per CDR3 protein. Of hundreds of thousands of distinct CDR3 sequences listed, roughly 45% were seen once; the top ten hold 9.5% to 13%. Their recognized antigens are unknown. The source material was blood. These receptors were obtained from a girl between 5 and 17 years old with multiple sclerosis.

V and J are TRBV11-2 and TRBJ2-7; possibly TRBD1 or TRBD2 for D (5 bases each). The CDR3 has 16 amino acids. Germline V lookup: CDR1 SGHAT, CDR2 FQNNGV. The germline V and J ends were trimmed by 2 bases and 5 bases, with 19 bases remaining between them. CDR3 in DNA: TGTGCCAGCAGCTTAAGTGGGGCTAGCCGGAGGAACGAGCAGTACTTC. Amino acids: CASSLSGASRRNEQYF.

This clonotype occurred a few times. This chain joins TRBV6-6 and TRBJ2-3, with 15 bases lining up with TRBD2. The length of the CDR3 is 17 residues. Germline assignment: CDR1 MNHNY and CDR2 SVGAGI (reference sequence). J was trimmed by 0 bases and V by 7 bases; bases with no gene match: 5. The CDR3 is CASKGLAGGWSTDTQYF. The CDR3 region has the DNA TGTGCCAGCAAGGGACTAGCGGGAGGATGGAGCACAGATACGCAGTATTTT.

The chain joins TRBV28 to TRBJ2-7, with 12 bases aligning to TRBD2. The CDR3 totals 17 residues. J gave up 4 bases and V 3 bases, and 10 bases lay outside the gene matches. CDR1 and CDR2 from the germline V gene are MDHEN and SYDVKM. The CDR3 spells CASSFGLRTSGNYEQYF. CDR3 DNA sequence: TGTGCCAGCAGTTTCGGTTTACGGACTAGCGGGAATTACGAGCAGTACTTC.

The sample holds one count of this clonotype. The V gene is TRBV6-6, the J gene TRBJ2-5; 11 bases match TRBD1. CDR1 is MNHNY and CDR2 is SVGAGI in the germline V gene (reference sequence). The CDR3 is made up of 15 amino acids. Unmatched junction bases numbered 7, after V lost 4 bases and J lost 6 bases. The CDR3 DNA reads TGTGCCAGCAGTTCCTCCGGGACAGGGGGAAAGACCCAGTACTTC. Protein product: CASSSSGTGGKTQYF.

The gene calls are TRBV18 and TRBJ1-6; no firm D call. Germline CDR1 reads KGHSH; CDR2 reads LQKENI. CDR3 length: 15 amino acids. V was clipped by 2 bases and J by 7 bases, with 12 bases between them. CDR3 in amino acids: CASSPVTYQNSPLHF. The CDR3 region has the DNA TGTGCCAGCTCACCAGTGACATATCAGAATTCACCCCTCCACTTT.

The chain combines TRBV7-9 with TRBJ2-1, with D maybe TRBD2 (6 bases). V lost 11 bases, J lost 7 bases, and 12 bases lay in between. The CDR3 covers 11 residues. CDR1 is SEHNR and CDR2 is FQNEAQ in the germline V gene (reference sequence). The chain's CDR3 is CAPGGTNEQFF. The CDR3 region has the DNA TGTGCCCCCGGGGGTACAAATGAGCAGTTCTTC.

This clonotype has more than one count but fewer than ten. The chain uses TRBV15 and TRBJ2-3, with 7 bases fitting TRBD1. CDR3 length equals 19 residues. CDR1 and CDR2 (germline): LNHNV, YYDKDF (reference sequence). V shed 0 bases and J 1 base; nucleotides not matched to a gene: 13. CDR3 region: CATSRDRLSTGAGTDTQYF. The CDR3 coding sequence is TGTGCCACCAGCAGAGATAGGTTAAGTACAGGGGCCGGCACAGATACGCAGTATTTT.

The DNA of the CDR3 is TGTGCCAGCAGTCCTCTAGCGGGGACGGCCCACGAGCAGTACTTC. It codes for CASSPLAGTAHEQYF. The chain carries TRBV27 and TRBJ2-5, with 9 nucleotides matching TRBD2. The DNA end favors TRBJ2-7, so the J call may be wrong. CDR1 and CDR2 from the germline V gene are MNHEY and SMNVEV (reference sequence). The CDR3 length is 15 residues.

Turning to this clonotype: With a much larger clone just one base away, this may be a read error. CDR3 region: CASSADLYEQFF. The CDR3 coding sequence is TGTGCCAGCAGCGCCGACCTCTACGAGCAGTTCTTC. This chain uses TRBV5-5 with TRBJ2-1; D unresolved. The CDR3 runs 12 residues. V lost 4 bases and J lost 10, with 12 bases in between. Per germline, CDR1 SGHKS and CDR2 YYEKEE (reference sequence). Combining the CDR3 with reference TRBV5-5 and TRBJ2-1 gives the whole variable domain DAGVTQSPTHLIKTRGQQVTLRCSPISGHKSVSWYQQVLGQGPQFIFQYYEKEERGRGNFPDRFSARQFPNYSSELNVNALLLGDSALYLCASSADLYEQFFGPGTRLTVL.

This sequence joins TRBV12-3 or TRBV12-4 and TRBJ2-3, with D possibly matching TRBD1 (5 bases). This CDR3 is built from 16 residues. V was pared by 2 bases and J by 0 bases, with 12 bases between. CDR3 DNA: TGTGCCAGCAGTTTAAGGAGCGACAGTAGCACAGATACGCAGTATTTT. It translates to CASSLRSDSSTDTQYF.

This clonotype was observed a handful of times. The chain couples TRBV27 to TRBJ2-4; a weak D match, TRBD2 (7 bases). CDR3 length equals 16 residues. Germline V gene sequence: CDR1 MNHEY, CDR2 SMNVEV (reference sequence). Trimming shortened V by 7 bases and J by 5 bases, and 21 bases separated the two germline ends. DNA for the CDR3: TGTGCCAGCACCGCACTTGAGGGGGGAGGGGAAAACATTCAGTACTTC. It translates to CASTALEGGGENIQYF.

This clonotype was counted a few times. This sequence joins TRBV9 and TRBJ2-5; 8 nucleotides agree with TRBD2. The ends lost 0 bases at V and 5 bases at J; junction bases unmatched: 9. Per the germline V gene, CDR1 is SGDLS and CDR2 is YYNGEE. The CDR3 is 16 residues long. The CDR3 reads CASSVGSRSGTETQYF. The CDR3 nucleotides are TGTGCCAGCAGCGTAGGTTCACGTAGCGGGACGGAGACCCAGTACTTC. The variable domain in full, completed from reference TRBV9 and TRBJ2-5, reads DSGVTQTPKHLITATGQRVTLRCSPRSGDLSVYWYQQSLDQGLQFLIQYYNGEERAKGNILERFSAQQFPDLHSELNLSSLELGDSALYFCASSVGSRSGTETQYFGPGTRLLVL.